The T cell receptor beta chain under discussion was sequenced for a study of cytomegalovirus exposure and HLA in healthy donors. Remarks on this clone: What it binds is unknown.

It was with 60 Vbeta and 13 Jbeta primers that the PCR ran. The data were produced by immunoSEQ multiplex PCR, yet TCRdb's version contains in-frame clones alone and is incomplete. This sample has fewer than 120,000 clones; over 65% occur once, and the top ten carry around an eighth. Study findings and constraints: The classifier was said to identify cytomegalovirus status with high specificity and sensitivity.

The CDR3 loop spans 17 amino acids. J was trimmed by 2 bases and V by 4 bases; bases with no gene match: 9. Germline V lookup: CDR1 LGHNA, CDR2 YSLEER. The chain combines TRBV4-3 with TRBJ2-1; 9 nucleotides align to TRBD1. Sequencing input: PBMCs. The sequence derives from a man aged 25-40 years in good health and CMV-seropositive. For the CDR3, the DNA is TGCGCCAGCAGCCGGAATCCGGGACAGGGTCCCTACAATGAGCAGTTCTTC. It translates to CASSRNPGQGPYNEQFF.